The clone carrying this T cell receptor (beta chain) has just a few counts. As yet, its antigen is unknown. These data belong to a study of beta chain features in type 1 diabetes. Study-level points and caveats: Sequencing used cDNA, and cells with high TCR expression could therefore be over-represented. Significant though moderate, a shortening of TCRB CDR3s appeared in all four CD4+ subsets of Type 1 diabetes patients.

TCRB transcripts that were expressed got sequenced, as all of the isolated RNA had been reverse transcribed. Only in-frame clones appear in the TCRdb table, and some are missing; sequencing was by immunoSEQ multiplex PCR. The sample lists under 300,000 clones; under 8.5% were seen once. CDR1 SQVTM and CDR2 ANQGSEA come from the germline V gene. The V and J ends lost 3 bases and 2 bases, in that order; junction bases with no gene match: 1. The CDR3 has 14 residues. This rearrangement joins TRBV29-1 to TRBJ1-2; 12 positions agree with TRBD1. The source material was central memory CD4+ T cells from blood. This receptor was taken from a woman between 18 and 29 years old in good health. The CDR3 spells CSVEGTGGNYGYTF. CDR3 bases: TGCAGCGTTGAGGGGACAGGGGGCAACTATGGCTACACCTTC.